The 32 T cell receptor beta chains below come from one sample, sequenced in a study of response to subunit inactivated influenza vaccine. TCRdb redid the calling of the RT-PCR reads with MiXCR, one entry per CDR3 protein. The top ten clones hold 11% of a sample with 450,000 to 700,000 distinct CDR3 sequences, 14% of them seen once. The sequencing used PBMCs from blood, collected about 11 days after vaccination. These receptors were obtained from a man in his forties or fifties who received an inactivated influenza vaccine.

The chain employs TRBV3-1 and TRBJ2-2; 7 bases agree with TRBD2. The CDR3 extends over 16 amino acids. Trimming removed 6 bases from V and 3 bases from J; junction bases left unmatched: 10. The germline CDR1 and CDR2 sequences are LGHDT and YNNKEL (reference sequence). The CDR3 DNA reads TGTGCCAGCAGACGTTCATTGGGGGGGGACACCGGGGAGCTGTTTTTT. Protein sequence: CASRRSLGGDTGELFF.

This clonotype was observed a few times. The chain has TRBV5-1 and TRBJ2-1, with D possibly TRBD1 on 5 matching bases. V lost 0 bases, J lost 0 bases, and 13 bases lay in between. The CDR3 length is 17 residues. Germline CDR1 SGHRS, CDR2 YFSETQ. The CDR3 region has the DNA TGCGCCAGCAGCTTGGCCGTGCGACAGAGCTCCTACAATGAGCAGTTCTTC. It encodes CASSLAVRQSSYNEQFF.

In its sample, this clonotype was seen a few times. This chain connects TRBV18 to TRBJ2-1; 9 bases line up with TRBD1. This CDR3 is built from 13 residues. Germline CDR1 KGHSH, CDR2 LQKENI. Unmatched junction bases numbered 8, after V lost 3 bases and J lost 14 bases. CDR3: CASSPQTGGNEFF. The CDR3 DNA reads as TGTGCCAGCTCACCCCAGACAGGGGGGAACGAGTTCTTC.

The chain couples TRBV19 to TRBJ2-7; 10 positions match TRBD1. The CDR3 sequence is 14 residues long. Germline CDR1 LNHDA, CDR2 SQIVND (reference sequence). V shed 7 bases and J 5 bases; nucleotides not matched to a gene: 8. The CDR3 sequence: CASTTGQGFHEQYF. CDR3 DNA sequence: TGTGCCAGTACCACGGGACAGGGGTTCCACGAGCAGTACTTC.

J is TRBJ1-2 and V is TRBV5-1, with a weak D call TRBD1 (5 bases). This CDR3 spans 13 amino acids. Germline assignment: CDR1 SGHRS and CDR2 YFSETQ. Trimming took off 4 bases at V and 8 bases at J, with 15 bases between the two ends. DNA of the CDR3: TGCGCCAGCAGCCCGGGACCTGGCGAAGGCTACACCTTC. Its translation is CASSPGPGEGYTF.

This chain connects TRBV7-2 to TRBJ2-7, with a tentative D call TRBD2 (6 bases). V gave up 1 base and J gave up 7 bases, with 17 bases separating them. The CDR3 spans 15 residues. Germline loops: CDR1 SGHTA, CDR2 FQGNSA. The DNA for the CDR3 is TGTGCCAGCAGCTTAGTCGGGGCGGGACTGGGGGAGCAGTACTTC. This sequence encodes CASSLVGAGLGEQYF.

This clonotype occurred a few times. J is TRBJ2-3 and V is TRBV11-2; no clear D gene. The ends were cut back, 0 bases at V and 4 bases at J, with 11 bases in the middle. CDR3 length: 15 residues. The germline V gene has CDR1 SGHAT and CDR2 FQNNGV. CDR3 amino acids: CASSLDATPADTQYF. DNA of the CDR3: TGTGCCAGCAGCTTAGATGCAACTCCCGCAGATACGCAGTATTTT.

J is TRBJ2-5 and V is TRBV12-3 or TRBV12-4; the D gene is possibly TRBD1 (6 bases). V lost 8 bases and J 1 base, leaving 17 bases between the germline ends. The CDR3 consists of 15 residues. The CDR3 spells CASAPGARVQETQYF. As DNA, the CDR3 is TGTGCCAGCGCTCCAGGGGCCCGGGTCCAAGAGACCCAGTACTTC.

The table lists this clonotype with many counts. V gene TRBV9 combines with J gene TRBJ2-3; D is undetermined. The V gene's germline CDR1 is SGDLS and CDR2 YYNGEE. Deletions cut 3 bases from V and 3 bases from J, with 5 bases between. This CDR3 spans 12 amino acids. CDR3 in amino acids: CASSARTDTQYF. CDR3 bases: TGTGCCAGCAGCGCCCGGACAGATACGCAGTATTTT.

As to this clonotype: This may be a read error, as it is one base from a much larger clone. The CDR3 ends on some other residue instead of the conserved phenylalanine or tryptophan, so this is likely a read error. The chain carries TRBV5-1 and TRBJ2-1, with D perhaps matching TRBD1 or TRBD2 (5 bases each). CDR1 is SGHRS and CDR2 is YFSETQ in the germline V gene. Trimming took off 5 bases at V and 5 bases at J, with 14 bases between the two ends. The CDR3 loop spans 14 amino acids. The CDR3 loop is CASRPGRTNNEQFS. The CDR3 coding sequence is TGCGCCAGCAGACCGGGACGGACGAACAATGAGCAGTTCTCC.

The chain couples TRBV29-1 to TRBJ2-7; TRBD2 matches 14 bases. The CDR3 totals 18 residues. Germline CDR1 SQVTM, CDR2 ANQGSEA. The trim removed 4 bases at V and 4 bases at J, leaving 15 bases unmatched. Here the CDR3 reads CSVAPGLAGVGVSYEQYF. The CDR3 coding sequence is TGCAGCGTTGCCCCGGGACTAGCGGGAGTGGGGGTGTCTTACGAGCAGTACTTC.

The chain joins TRBV5-1 to TRBJ1-2; D gene unclear. This CDR3 comprises 13 residues. V was shortened by 4 bases and J by 2 bases, with 9 bases between the two germline ends. The V gene's germline CDR1 is SGHRS and CDR2 YFSETQ. The DNA for the CDR3 is TGCGCCAGCAGCACAAGGGAGAACTATGGCTACACCTTC. Translated, it gives CASSTRENYGYTF.

This clonotype has more than one count but fewer than ten. The chain carries TRBV7-2 and TRBJ2-3; D remains unclear. The CDR3 contains 13 residues. The V end was cut by 5 bases, the J end by 5 bases, with 11 bases between. CDR1 is SGHTA and CDR2 is FQGNSA in the germline V gene. CDR3 residues: CASSLVSLDTQYF. The CDR3 DNA follows: TGTGCCAGCAGCCTGGTTAGTTTAGATACGCAGTATTTT.

This clonotype was observed at least ten times. The rearrangement uses TRBV12-3 or TRBV12-4 and TRBJ2-1; possibly TRBD2 for D (6 bases). V was trimmed by 2 bases and J by 2 bases, leaving 7 bases between them. This CDR3 spans 14 amino acids. CDR3 protein: CASSLTSPYNEQFF. CDR3 in DNA: TGTGCCAGCAGTTTAACTAGCCCCTACAATGAGCAGTTCTTC.

This chain links TRBV6-2 or TRBV6-3 with TRBJ2-7; the D is unclear. The CDR3 has 13 amino acids. With 5 bases removed from V and 4 bases from J, the gap between germline ends came to 12 bases. Germline values: CDR1 MNHEY, CDR2 SVGEGT. The CDR3 sequence is CASSQPQLYEQYF. Written as DNA, the CDR3 is TGTGCCAGCAGTCAACCACAACTATACGAGCAGTACTTC.

This clonotype was seen a few times. V is TRBV5-6 and J is TRBJ2-5, with D perhaps TRBD1 (7 bases). CDR1 is SGHDT, CDR2 YYEEEE, per germline. The CDR3 length is 15 residues. The ends were cut back, 2 bases at V and 3 bases at J, with 14 bases in the middle. CDR3 DNA: TGTGCCAGCAGCTTCAACAGGGGAGGCGAAGAGACCCAGTACTTC. Amino acids: CASSFNRGGEETQYF.

The chain joins TRBV20-1 to TRBJ2-1; D uncertain. The CDR3 consists of 14 residues. V shed 3 bases and J shed 4 bases, with 13 bases lying between them. Germline V lookup: CDR1 DFQATT, CDR2 SNEGSKA (reference sequence). CDR3 loop: CSASVSVRYNEQFF. The CDR3 bases are TGCAGTGCTAGTGTGTCAGTGAGATACAATGAGCAGTTCTTC.

This clonotype has more than one count but fewer than ten. This chain uses TRBV6-2 or TRBV6-3 with TRBJ1-2, with D possibly TRBD1 on 5 matching bases. V was trimmed by 5 bases and J by 5 bases, leaving 12 bases between them. The CDR3 is 13 amino acids. Germline CDR1 is MNHEY and CDR2 is SVGEGT. The CDR3 sequence is CASSRDGTYGYTF. The CDR3 DNA reads as TGTGCCAGCAGTCGGGACGGAACTTATGGCTACACCTTC.

This chain joins TRBV3-1 and TRBJ1-2, with TRBD1 as a possible D gene (6 bases). The CDR3 loop spans 17 amino acids. In germline, CDR1 is LGHDT, CDR2 YNNKEL (reference sequence). V was trimmed by 1 base and J by 3 bases, leaving 18 bases between them. CDR3 in amino acids: CASSQGGGRFSYYGYTF. As DNA, the CDR3 is TGTGCCAGCAGCCAAGGGGGGGGCAGGTTCAGCTACTATGGCTACACCTTC. Looking up the rest from reference TRBV3-1 and TRBJ1-2 gives the full variable domain: DTAVSQTPKYLVTQMGNDKSIKCEQNLGHDTMYWYKQDSKKFLKIMFSYNNKELIINETVPNRFSPKSPDKAHLNLHINSLELGDSAVYFCASSQGGGRFSYYGYTFGSGTRLTVV.

In its sample, this clonotype was seen a few times. V gene TRBV2 combines with J gene TRBJ2-7; TRBD2 matches 7 bases. This CDR3 is 13 amino acids long. In germline, CDR1 is SNHLY, CDR2 FYNNEI. Trimming at V came to 8 bases and at J to 0 bases, leaving 4 bases not matched to a gene. The CDR3 bases are TGTGCCAGCGGGGGGGGTTTCTCCTACGAGCAGTACTTC. Translating it yields CASGGGFSYEQYF. The variable domain in full, completed from reference TRBV2 and TRBJ2-7, reads EPEVTQTPSHQVTQMGQEVILRCVPISNHLYFYWYRQILGQKVEFLVSFYNNEISEKSEIFDDQFSVERPDGSNFTLKIRSTKLEDSAMYFCASGGGFSYEQYFGPGTRLTVT.

The chain recombines TRBV7-2 with TRBJ1-5; D ambiguous. Looked up from germline, CDR1 is SGHTA and CDR2 is FQGNSA. Trimming took 2 bases from V and 3 from J, leaving 8 bases between them. The CDR3 loop spans 14 amino acids. The chain's CDR3 is CASSLNGYNQPQHF. The CDR3 DNA is TGTGCCAGCAGCTTAAACGGCTACAATCAGCCCCAGCATTTT.

In this sample, this clonotype turned up a few times. The chain carries TRBV5-5 and TRBJ2-3; weak D call: TRBD1 (6 bases). Germline CDR1 reads SGHKS; CDR2 reads YYEKEE (reference sequence). V was cut by 5 bases and J by 2 bases, with 18 bases left in between. There are 16 residues in the CDR3. The CDR3 sequence: CASRPTPGQLTDTQYF. CDR3 coding DNA: TGTGCCAGCAGACCCACGCCTGGACAGCTCACAGATACGCAGTATTTT. The whole variable domain, filled in from reference TRBV5-5 and TRBJ2-3, reads DAGVTQSPTHLIKTRGQQVTLRCSPISGHKSVSWYQQVLGQGPQFIFQYYEKEERGRGNFPDRFSARQFPNYSSELNVNALLLGDSALYLCASRPTPGQLTDTQYFGPGTRLTVL.

Only a few counts were recorded for this clonotype. This chain joins TRBV4-3 and TRBJ2-7; weak D call: TRBD2 (5 bases). V lost 0 bases and J lost 2, with 11 bases in between. This CDR3 region has 15 residues. The germline CDR1 and CDR2 sequences are LGHNA and YSLEER. The CDR3 protein is CASSQDFRGTYEQYF. Written as DNA, the CDR3 is TGCGCCAGCAGCCAAGACTTTCGGGGAACCTACGAGCAGTACTTC.

There are a few counts of this clonotype. The chain is built from TRBV7-2 and TRBJ1-5; no clear D gene. This CDR3 region has 14 residues. Germline CDR1 is SGHTA and CDR2 is FQGNSA. Trimming left V 1 base short and J 7 bases short, with 11 bases between. The CDR3 protein is CASSLEVGLQPQHF. The CDR3 region has the DNA TGTGCCAGCAGCTTAGAGGTAGGGCTCCAGCCCCAGCATTTT.

V is TRBV2 and J is TRBJ1-1, with D hard to call. Germline V gene lookup returns CDR1 SNHLY and CDR2 FYNNEI. CDR3 length: 13 amino acids. The V end was cut by 7 bases, the J end by 5 bases, with 14 bases between. CDR3 coding DNA: TGTGCCAGCATTACCAGTGGCGGAACTGAAGCTTTCTTT. It yields the protein CASITSGGTEAFF.

This clonotype was picked up a small number of times. The chain links TRBV11-2 to TRBJ1-6; the D is unclear. Trimming stripped 5 bases from V and 10 bases from J, with 21 bases between. CDR1 SGHAT and CDR2 FQNNGV come from the germline V gene. The CDR3 length is 16 residues. CDR3 nucleotide sequence: TGTGCCAGCAGCCCCCGCGCCCTACAGTATAGGTCACCCCTCCACTTT. It encodes CASSPRALQYRSPLHF.

This clonotype was recorded a few times. The rearrangement uses TRBV6-5 and TRBJ1-4, with D perhaps TRBD1 (5 bases). V was cut by 1 base and J by 2 bases, with 20 bases left in between. The germline gives CDR1 MNHEY, CDR2 SVGAGI. The CDR3 contains 19 residues. The DNA for the CDR3 is TGTGCCAGCAGTTACTTTCGCCCCGGCCAGGGCGGGACTAATGAAAAACTGTTTTTT. Protein sequence: CASSYFRPGQGGTNEKLFF.

This clonotype has only a few counts. This sequence joins TRBV7-8 and TRBJ2-7; the D gene is possibly TRBD2 (7 bases). Germline lookup yields CDR1 SGHVS and CDR2 FQNEAQ. The length of the CDR3 is 18 residues. Trimming took off 1 base at V and 6 bases at J, with 25 bases between the two ends. The CDR3 region is CASSLGGGARKRGSEQYF. CDR3 nucleotides: TGTGCCAGCAGCTTAGGGGGGGGCGCGAGGAAACGGGGTAGCGAGCAGTACTTC.

The chain carries TRBV11-2 and TRBJ2-5; 10 positions match TRBD2. This CDR3 is built from 17 residues. J was trimmed by 5 bases and V by 1 base; bases with no gene match: 10. Per germline, CDR1 SGHAT and CDR2 FQNNGV. The CDR3 protein is CASSLASSGRVRETQYF. CDR3 in DNA: TGTGCCAGCAGCTTAGCATCTAGCGGGAGAGTACGGGAGACCCAGTACTTC.

V is TRBV20-1 and J is TRBJ2-3; TRBD2 might be the D (6 bases). The CDR3 is 15 amino acids. The V end was cut by 8 bases, the J end by 3 bases, with 21 bases between. Germline CDR1 reads DFQATT; CDR2 reads SNEGSKA (reference sequence). CDR3 amino acids: CSSPRAGKFTDTQYF. CDR3 DNA sequence: TGCAGTTCCCCCAGGGCGGGGAAGTTTACAGATACGCAGTATTTT.

This clonotype was picked up a small number of times. This chain uses TRBV5-1 with TRBJ2-3; TRBD2 matches at 9 bases. Per the germline V gene, CDR1 is SGHRS and CDR2 is YFSETQ. V lost 5 bases, J lost 2 bases, and 6 bases stayed unmatched. The CDR3 is 15 residues long. In nucleotides, the CDR3 is TGCGCCAGCAGAGTCCCTAGCGGGGACACAGATACGCAGTATTTT. Its protein product is CASRVPSGDTDTQYF. Drawing the rest from reference TRBV5-1 and TRBJ2-3, the complete variable domain is KAGVTQTPRYLIKTRGQQVTLSCSPISGHRSVSWYQQTPGQGLQFLFEYFSETQRNKGNFPGRFSGRQFSNSRSEMNVSTLELGDSALYLCASRVPSGDTDTQYFGPGTRLTVL.

The chain carries TRBV6-5 and TRBJ2-2, with D possibly matching TRBD2 (5 bases). V lost 1 base and J 4 bases, leaving 10 bases between the germline ends. Germline assignment: CDR1 MNHEY and CDR2 SVGAGI. The CDR3 is 15 amino acids. CDR3 in amino acids: CASSYWGVGTGELFF. In DNA, the CDR3 is TGTGCCAGCAGTTACTGGGGAGTGGGCACCGGGGAGCTGTTTTTT.